This T cell receptor (beta chain) was recorded in a study of CD8 T cells in Susac syndrome. The study, taken as a whole, reports: The TCR sequencing and HLA analysis in the study involved a relatively small number of individuals, as the study acknowledged.

V shed 2 bases and J shed 6 bases, with 10 bases lying between them. Germline CDR1 GTSNPN, CDR2 SVGIG (reference sequence). CDR3 length: 13 amino acids. Negative isolation yielded CD8+ and CD4+ T cells; FACS enriched TEMRA cells. A word on this clonotype: Its antigen is not identified.

Random hexamers were used to reverse transcribe an amount of roughly 0.5 to 1 ug RNA. Each CDR3 protein is one row after TCRdb ran MiXCR on the immunoSEQ multiplex PCR reads. The repertoire holds about 190,000 distinct CDR3 sequences, with about 94% as singletons. The receptor comes from a human donor with Susac syndrome. The sequenced material came from CD4+ T cells from PBMCs. The V and J genes are TRBV30 and TRBJ1-4; D call uncertain. Written as DNA, the CDR3 is TGTGCCTGGAGTAGGCAGAGGGATGAAAAACTGTTTTTT. Translated, it gives CAWSRQRDEKLFF.